This TCR beta chain originates from a study of T cells after yellow fever vaccination (dated by TCRdb to about 2019). Study-wide context: Libraries from fractions with low cell numbers were prepared with the SMART-Seq v4 Ultra Low Input RNA kit. Blood was collected at multiple timepoints before and after primary and secondary immunization, and bulk PBMC replicates and cell subsets were isolated. To follow T-cell clones before and after both primary and booster YFV17D yellow fever vaccination, bulk TCR alpha and beta repertoires underwent longitudinal sequencing. Two healthy male donors, one aged 18 to 30 and one aged 30 to 40 years, made up the cohort. The paper as a whole reports these results and caveats: Computational filtering was needed because FACS-sorted repertoires could contain abundant contaminating clonotypes from the bulk population. After the booster, most clones that had expanded after primary vaccination were detected again (over 95% of CD4 and around 88% of CD8), suggesting broad maintenance of memory. A small fraction of clonotypes appeared in both the CD4 and CD8 compartments, likely as a result of convergent recombination. Compared with the primary T-cell response, the secondary T-cell response was faster but weaker, reaching its peak on day 5 rather than on day 15. The study included only two donors, which limits how far the findings can be generalized.

Worth noting for this clonotype: It has no known antigen specificity. Base qualities are not provided; no much larger clone lies one nucleotide away.

V lost 9 bases and J lost 5 bases, and the count of bases not matched to a germline gene is 7. CDR1 SNHLY and CDR2 FYNNEI are derived from the germline V gene. From the cysteine up to the phenylalanine, the CDR3 has a length of 13 residues. The CDR3 DNA has 39 bases and is translated from base 1. TCR cDNA was synthesized by 5'RACE template switching, through which a universal primer site and unique molecular identifiers were introduced. Priming of cDNA synthesis was performed from both the TCR alpha and TCR beta constant segments. Two PCR steps were used to amplify libraries, with sample barcodes and sequencing adapters being added in the second step. Libraries were sequenced on Illumina HiSeq 2500 (2x100 bp) or NovaSeq (2x150 bp). Per the source publication's procedure: Reads were demultiplexed and collapsed into UMI consensus sequences with MIGEC, and V(D)J alignment was performed with MiXCR. Using edgeR on replicate PBMC samples, clonotypes were called vaccine-responding if FDR was below 0.01 and the log2 fold change was above 5 up to day 15. Each bulk clonotype was labeled CD4 or CD8 based on which sequenced repertoire, CD4 or CD8, contained the clonotype at higher abundance. TCRdb reanalyzed the raw reads on its own, using fastp at Q25 for trimming and MiXCR for clone calling, and kept in-frame beta chains. Each CDR3 protein gets just one entry, which takes the most common genes and DNA from the rows behind it. These V and J calls originate from TCRdb's pipeline instead of the authors' own analysis. The sample table shows hundreds of thousands of distinct CDR3 sequences, and roughly a sixth are seen once. Jointly, the top ten make up roughly 17% of the sample.

Sample treatment or condition, as interpreted from the label and publication: live attenuated yellow fever vaccine strain. At every blood-draw timepoint, two biological replicates of bulk PBMCs were collected. PBMCs were isolated from peripheral blood using a standard Ficoll-Paque protocol. TriZol was used to extract RNA from bulk PBMCs, CD4 and CD8 fractions, and dextramer-positive and dextramer-negative fractions. The clonotype was recovered from a man younger than 30 who received the YFV17D yellow fever vaccine. Sample: PBMCs, taken less than 6 days after the first yellow fever vaccination. This receptor chain uses TRBV2 and TRBJ2-3; TRBD2 agrees with 8 junctional bases. DNA sequence: TGTGCCAGACGGGAGGGTTCACAAGATACGCAGTATTTT. Translated, it reads CARREGSQDTQYF.